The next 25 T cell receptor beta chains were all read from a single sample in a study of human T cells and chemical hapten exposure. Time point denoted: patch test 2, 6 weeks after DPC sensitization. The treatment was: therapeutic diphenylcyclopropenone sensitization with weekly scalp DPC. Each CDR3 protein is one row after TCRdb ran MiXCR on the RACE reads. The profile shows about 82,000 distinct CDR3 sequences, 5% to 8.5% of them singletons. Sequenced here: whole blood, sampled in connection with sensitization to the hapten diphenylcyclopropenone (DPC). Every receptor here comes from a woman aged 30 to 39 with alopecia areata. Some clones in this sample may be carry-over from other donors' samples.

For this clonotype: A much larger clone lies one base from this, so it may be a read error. The CDR3 protein is CSLSPTNF. The CDR3 DNA follows: TGCAGCCTTTCTCCGACTAACTTC. V is TRBV29-1 and J is TRBJ1-2; D is undetermined. CDR1 and CDR2 (germline): SQVTM, ANQGSEA. The CDR3 consists of 8 residues.

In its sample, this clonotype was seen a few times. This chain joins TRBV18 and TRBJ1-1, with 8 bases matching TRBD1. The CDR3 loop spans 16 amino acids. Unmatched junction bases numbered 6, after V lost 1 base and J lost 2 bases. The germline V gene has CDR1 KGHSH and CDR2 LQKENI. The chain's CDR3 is CASSPLSGQGNTEAFF. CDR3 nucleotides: TGTGCCAGCTCACCACTATCCGGACAGGGAAACACTGAAGCTTTCTTT.

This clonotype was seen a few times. CDR3 nucleotides: TGCGCCAGCAGCTCCGGACGGATCCAAGAGACCCAGTACTTC. Translating gives CASSSGRIQETQYF. J is TRBJ2-5 and V is TRBV5-1; D is uncertain. The CDR3 totals 14 residues. V was trimmed by 3 bases and J by 1 base, leaving 10 bases between them. In germline, CDR1 is SGHRS, CDR2 YFSETQ.

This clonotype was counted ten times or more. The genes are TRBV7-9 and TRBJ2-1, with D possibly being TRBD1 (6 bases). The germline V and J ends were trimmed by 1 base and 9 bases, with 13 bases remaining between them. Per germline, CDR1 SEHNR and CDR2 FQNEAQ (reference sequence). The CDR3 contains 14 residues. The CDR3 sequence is CASSLGDRRTEQFF. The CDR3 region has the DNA TGTGCCAGCAGCTTAGGAGACAGGAGGACTGAGCAGTTCTTC.

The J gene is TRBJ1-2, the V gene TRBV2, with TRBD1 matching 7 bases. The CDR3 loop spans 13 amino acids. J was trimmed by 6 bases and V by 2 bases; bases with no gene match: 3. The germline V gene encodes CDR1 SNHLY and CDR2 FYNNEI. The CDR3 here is CASSEQQGNGYTF. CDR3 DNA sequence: TGTGCCAGCAGTGAACAACAGGGGAATGGCTACACCTTC.

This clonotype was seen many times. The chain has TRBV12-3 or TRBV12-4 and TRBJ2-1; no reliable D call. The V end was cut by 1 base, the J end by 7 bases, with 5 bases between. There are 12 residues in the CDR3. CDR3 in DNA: TGTGCCAGCAGTTTAGGCCAGAATGAGCAGTTCTTC. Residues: CASSLGQNEQFF.

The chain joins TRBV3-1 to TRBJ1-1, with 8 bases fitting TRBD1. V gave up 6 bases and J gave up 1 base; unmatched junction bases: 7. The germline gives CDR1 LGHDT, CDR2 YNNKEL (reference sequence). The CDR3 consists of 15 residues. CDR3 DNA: TGTGCCAGCAGTCTTACCGGGACAGGGAACACTGAAGCTTTCTTT. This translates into CASSLTGTGNTEAFF.

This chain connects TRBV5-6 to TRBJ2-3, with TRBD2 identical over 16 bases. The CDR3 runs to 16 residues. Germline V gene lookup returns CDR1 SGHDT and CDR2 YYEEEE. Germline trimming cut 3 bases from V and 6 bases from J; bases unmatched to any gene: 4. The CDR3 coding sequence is TGTGCCAGCAGCTCATTGGGACTAGCGGGGGGGGATACGCAGTATTTT. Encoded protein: CASSSLGLAGGDTQYF.

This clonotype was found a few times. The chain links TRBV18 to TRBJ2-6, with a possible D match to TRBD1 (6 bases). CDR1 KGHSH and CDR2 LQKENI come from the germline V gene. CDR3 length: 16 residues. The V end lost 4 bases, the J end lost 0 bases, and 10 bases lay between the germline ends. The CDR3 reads CASSLRGISGANVLTF. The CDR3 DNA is TGTGCCAGCTCACTCAGGGGAATCTCTGGGGCCAACGTCCTGACTTTC.

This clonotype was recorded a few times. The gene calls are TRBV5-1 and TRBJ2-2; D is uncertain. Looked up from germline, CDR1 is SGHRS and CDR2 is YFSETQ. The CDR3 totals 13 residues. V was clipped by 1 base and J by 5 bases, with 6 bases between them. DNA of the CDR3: TGCGCCAGCAGCTTGTTCGGGACCGGGGAGCTGTTTTTT. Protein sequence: CASSLFGTGELFF.

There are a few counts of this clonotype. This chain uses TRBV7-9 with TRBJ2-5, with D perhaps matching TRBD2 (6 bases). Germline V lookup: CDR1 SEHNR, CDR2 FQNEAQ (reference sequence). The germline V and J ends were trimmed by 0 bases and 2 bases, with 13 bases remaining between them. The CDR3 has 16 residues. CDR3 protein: CASSLALNSGQETQYF. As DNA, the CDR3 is TGTGCCAGCAGCTTAGCGCTTAATAGCGGACAAGAGACCCAGTACTTC.

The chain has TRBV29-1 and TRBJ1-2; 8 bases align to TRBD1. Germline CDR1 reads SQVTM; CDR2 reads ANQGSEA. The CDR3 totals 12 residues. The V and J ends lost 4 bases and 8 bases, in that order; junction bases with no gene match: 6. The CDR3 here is CSVGPQGEGYTF. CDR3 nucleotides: TGCAGCGTTGGCCCACAGGGGGAAGGCTACACCTTC.

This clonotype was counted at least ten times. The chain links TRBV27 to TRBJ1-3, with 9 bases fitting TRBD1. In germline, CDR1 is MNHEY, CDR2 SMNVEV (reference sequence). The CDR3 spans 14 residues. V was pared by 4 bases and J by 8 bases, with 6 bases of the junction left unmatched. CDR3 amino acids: CASSWDRDGYTIYF. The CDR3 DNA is TGTGCCAGCAGTTGGGACAGGGATGGTTACACCATATATTTT.

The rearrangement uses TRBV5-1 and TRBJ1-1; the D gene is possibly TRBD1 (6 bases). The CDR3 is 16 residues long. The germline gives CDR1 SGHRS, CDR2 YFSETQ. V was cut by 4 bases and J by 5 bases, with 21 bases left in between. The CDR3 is CASSTGQRHFSTEAFF. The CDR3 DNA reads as TGCGCCAGCAGCACCGGACAGCGACACTTCTCAACTGAAGCTTTCTTT.

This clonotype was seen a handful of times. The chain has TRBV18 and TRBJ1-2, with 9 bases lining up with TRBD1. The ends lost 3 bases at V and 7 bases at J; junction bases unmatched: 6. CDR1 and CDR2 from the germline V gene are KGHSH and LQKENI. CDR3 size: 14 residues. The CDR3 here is CASSPGQGFVGYTF. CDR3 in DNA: TGTGCCAGCTCACCGGGACAGGGTTTCGTTGGCTACACCTTC.

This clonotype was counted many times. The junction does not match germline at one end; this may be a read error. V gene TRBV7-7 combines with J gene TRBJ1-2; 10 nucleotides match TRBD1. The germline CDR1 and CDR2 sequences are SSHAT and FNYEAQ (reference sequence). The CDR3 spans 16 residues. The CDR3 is CASSPLPGQGNYGYTF. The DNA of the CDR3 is TGTGCTAGCAGCCCTCTACCGGGACAGGGGAACTATGGCTACACCTTC.

The CDR3 protein is CASSPPSELLTEAFF. CDR3 sequence (DNA): TGTGCCAGCTCACCCCCGAGTGAGCTTCTCACTGAAGCTTTCTTT. The chain has TRBV18 and TRBJ1-1; D gene uncertain. Trimming pared 3 bases from V and 4 bases from J, leaving 15 bases between. The CDR3 has 15 amino acids. CDR1 and CDR2 from the germline V gene are KGHSH and LQKENI.

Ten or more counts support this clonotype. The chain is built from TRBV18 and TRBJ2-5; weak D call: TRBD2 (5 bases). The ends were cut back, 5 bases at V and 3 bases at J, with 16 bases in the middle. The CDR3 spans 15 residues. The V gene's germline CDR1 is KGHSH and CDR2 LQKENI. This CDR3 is CASSVLASREETQYF. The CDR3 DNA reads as TGTGCCAGCTCAGTCCTGGCTAGCCGAGAAGAGACCCAGTACTTC.

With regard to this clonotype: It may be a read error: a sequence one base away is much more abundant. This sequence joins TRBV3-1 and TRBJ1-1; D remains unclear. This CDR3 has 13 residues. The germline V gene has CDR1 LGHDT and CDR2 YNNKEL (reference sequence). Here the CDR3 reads CTSSQERYLEAFF. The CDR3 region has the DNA TGTACCAGCAGCCAAGAGAGGTATCTTGAAGCTTTCTTT.

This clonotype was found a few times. The CDR3 loop reads CASSLGNTGELFF. The CDR3 DNA sequence: TGTGCCAGCAGTCTGGGAAACACCGGGGAGCTGTTTTTT. This chain joins TRBV12-3 or TRBV12-4 and TRBJ2-2; no clear D. Trimming shortened V by 5 bases and J by 2 bases, and 6 bases separated the two germline ends. This CDR3 region has 13 residues.

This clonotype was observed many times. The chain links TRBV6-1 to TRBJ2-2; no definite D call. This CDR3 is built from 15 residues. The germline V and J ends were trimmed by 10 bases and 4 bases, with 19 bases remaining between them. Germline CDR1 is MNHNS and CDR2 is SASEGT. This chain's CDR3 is CATSDKWSGTGELFF. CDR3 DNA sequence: TGTGCCACCTCAGACAAATGGTCGGGCACCGGGGAGCTGTTTTTT.

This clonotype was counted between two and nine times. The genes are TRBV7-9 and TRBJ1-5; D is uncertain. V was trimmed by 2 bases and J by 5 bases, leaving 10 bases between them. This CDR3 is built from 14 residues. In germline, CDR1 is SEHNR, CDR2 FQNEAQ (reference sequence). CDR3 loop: CASSLSNSDQPQHF. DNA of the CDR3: TGTGCCAGCAGCTTATCTAACAGCGATCAGCCCCAGCATTTT.

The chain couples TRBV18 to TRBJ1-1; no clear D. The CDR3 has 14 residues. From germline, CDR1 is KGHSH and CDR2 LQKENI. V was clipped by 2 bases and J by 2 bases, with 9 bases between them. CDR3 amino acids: CASSPRSLNTEAFF. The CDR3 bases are TGTGCCAGCTCACCAAGATCCCTCAACACTGAAGCTTTCTTT. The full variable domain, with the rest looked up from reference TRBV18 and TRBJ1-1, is NAGVMQNPRHLVRRRGQEARLRCSPMKGHSHVYWYRQLPEEGLKFMVYLQKENIIDESGMPKERFSAEFPKEGPSILRIQQVVRGDSAAYFCASSPRSLNTEAFFGQGTRLTVV.

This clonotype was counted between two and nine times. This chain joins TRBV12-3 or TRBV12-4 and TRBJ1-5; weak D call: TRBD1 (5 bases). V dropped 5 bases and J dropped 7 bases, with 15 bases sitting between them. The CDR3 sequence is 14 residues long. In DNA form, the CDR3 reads TGTGCCAGCAGTCTCGGGGGGGTAGAGCAGCCCCAGCATTTT. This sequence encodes CASSLGGVEQPQHF.

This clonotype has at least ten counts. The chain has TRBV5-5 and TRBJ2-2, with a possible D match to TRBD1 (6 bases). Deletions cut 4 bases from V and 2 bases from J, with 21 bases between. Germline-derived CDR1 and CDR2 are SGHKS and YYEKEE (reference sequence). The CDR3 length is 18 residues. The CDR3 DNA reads TGTGCCAGCAGCCTATTCAGGTCGCGACAGGTCAACACCGGGGAGCTGTTTTTT. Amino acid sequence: CASSLFRSRQVNTGELFF.